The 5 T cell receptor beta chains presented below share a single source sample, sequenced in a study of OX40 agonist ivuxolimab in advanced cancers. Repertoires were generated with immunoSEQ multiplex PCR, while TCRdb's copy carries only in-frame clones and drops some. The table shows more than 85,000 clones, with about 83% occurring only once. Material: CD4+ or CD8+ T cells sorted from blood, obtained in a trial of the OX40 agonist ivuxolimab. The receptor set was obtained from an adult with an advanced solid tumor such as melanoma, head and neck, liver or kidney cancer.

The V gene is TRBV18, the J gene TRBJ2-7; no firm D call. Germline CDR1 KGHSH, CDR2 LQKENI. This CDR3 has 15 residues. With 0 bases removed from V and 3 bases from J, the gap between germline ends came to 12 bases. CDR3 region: CASSPPGPTGYEQYF. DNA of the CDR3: TGTGCCAGCTCACCACCAGGCCCGACCGGCTACGAGCAGTACTTC.

CDR3 residues: CSILGSRGQETQYF. CDR3 nucleotides: TGCAGCATCCTCGGGAGCCGGGGACAAGAGACCCAGTACTTC. This sequence joins TRBV29-1 and TRBJ2-5; weak D call: TRBD2 (6 bases). The germline V gene encodes CDR1 SQVTM and CDR2 ANQGSEA. V was shortened by 8 bases and J by 2 bases, with 18 bases between the two germline ends. CDR3 length: 14 amino acids.

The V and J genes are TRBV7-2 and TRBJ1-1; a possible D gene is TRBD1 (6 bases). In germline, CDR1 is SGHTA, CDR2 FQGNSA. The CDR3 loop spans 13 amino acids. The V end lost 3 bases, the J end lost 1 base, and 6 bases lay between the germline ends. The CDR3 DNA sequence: TGTGCCAGCAGCTTGGGACAGAACACTGAAGCTTTCTTT. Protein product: CASSLGQNTEAFF.

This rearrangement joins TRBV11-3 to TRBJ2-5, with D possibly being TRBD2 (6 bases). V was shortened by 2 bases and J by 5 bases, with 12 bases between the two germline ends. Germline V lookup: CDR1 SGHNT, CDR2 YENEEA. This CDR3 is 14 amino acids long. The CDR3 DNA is TGTGCCAGCAGCTTAAGCGCGGAGGGGGAGACCCAGTACTTC. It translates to CASSLSAEGETQYF.

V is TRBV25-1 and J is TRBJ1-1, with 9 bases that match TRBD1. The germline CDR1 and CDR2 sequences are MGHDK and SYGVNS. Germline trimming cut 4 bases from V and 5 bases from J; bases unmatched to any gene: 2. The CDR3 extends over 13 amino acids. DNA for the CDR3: TGTGCCAGCAGTGGGACAGGGGAGACTGAAGCTTTCTTT. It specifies CASSGTGETEAFF. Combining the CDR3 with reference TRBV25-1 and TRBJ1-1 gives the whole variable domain EADIYQTPRYLVIGTGKKITLECSQTMGHDKMYWYQQDPGMELHLIHYSYGVNSTEKGDLSSESTVSRIRTEHFPLTLESARPSHTSQYLCASSGTGETEAFFGQGTRLTVV.